This TCR beta chain comes out of a study of shared clonotypes between healthy human individuals (dated by TCRdb to the early 2020s). For context, the study as a whole: A few men and a couple of women, aged 18 to 49 years, made up the cohort. To increase sequencing depth and limit assay-specific biases, different laboratories used diverse techniques to prepare libraries and sequence TCR repertoires. Per donor, leukapheresis produced somewhere between about 0.94 and 10 billion PBMCs. The study deeply sequenced blood TCR repertoires of five healthy adults to estimate repertoire size and the extent of clonotype sharing between individuals. Per donor, three plates each were used for CD4 naive and CD4 memory, two for CD8 naive, and one for CD8 memory. Study-wide findings and limitations: Pairwise subsampling led to the expectation that sequencing depth would affect the degree of clonotype sharing among donors. Incomplete sequencing was indicated by rarefaction of sorted-subset datasets, despite the large sequencing depth. Across a few donors, around 5% of naive CD4, roughly 3.5% of naive CD8, under 2.5% of memory CD4, and under 0.45% of memory CD8 clonotypes were shared. Naive subsets generally had larger estimated clonotype richness than memory subsets. The genetic and exposure-history diversity represented was limited by the small number of donors. Sampling was restricted to blood, and TCR repertoires in tissue are likely to differ from TCR repertoires in blood. Clonotypes shared by all four sorted-subset donors showed higher generation probabilities than non-shared clonotypes.

Donors were healthy HIV-negative adults with no recently reported acute infections or vaccinations. All donors were Caucasian adults living in Nashville, Tennessee, USA. CD4+ T cells were enriched through magnetic negative selection, after which naive cells were positively selected on CD45RA and the remaining negative fraction served as the memory subset. Blood was collected by leukapheresis, and PBMCs were isolated by Ficoll-Histopaque density gradient centrifugation and then cryopreserved in liquid nitrogen vapor phase. Purity and quantity of every magnetically sorted T cell population were checked by analytical flow cytometry. From each sorted fraction, genomic DNA was isolated and quantified by UV absorbance on a Nanodrop 2000c. A word on this clone: Its cognate antigen has yet to be identified. No much larger clone is present one base from it, and per-base qualities are unavailable.

TCR CDR3 regions were amplified from genomic DNA by multiplex PCR using the deep immunoSEQ assay. For each cell subset, the extracted genomic DNA was distributed evenly across all wells of several immunoSEQ 96-well plates, and each plate served as one replicate. For sorted subsets, about 200 ng genomic DNA, equal to 30,000 or so T cell genomes, was loaded into each replicate PCR. Purified libraries were quantified with a Qubit 3.0 fluorometer, sized on a Bioanalyzer 2100, and re-quantified with the KAPA Library Quantification kit. Every immunoSEQ 96-well plate was sequenced on a separate single-read 150-cycle Illumina NextSeq 550 flow cell. In the source study's methods: Because the immunoSEQ output held only junctional sequences and lacked quality scores, the filtering could not match the filtering applied to full-length reads. To assign V/J genes and CDR3, sequences were annotated against IMGT germline references using PyIR, a Python wrapper for IgBLAST v1.9. Reads were removed for weak V/J assignments (E-value above 1e-6), missing CDR3, stop codons, out-of-frame junctions, or ambiguous translated residues. A V3J clonotype was defined by an identical inferred V gene, J gene, and CDR3 amino acid sequence. To compute the percentage overlap between repertoires, the number of shared unique clonotypes was divided by the size of the smaller repertoire. Three approaches were used to assess repertoire richness: RTK rarefaction, the Chao1 estimator, and Recon v2.1 estimates of unobserved clonotypes. For all TCRbeta clonotypes obtained by the gDNA method from a few donors, generation probabilities were computed with OLGA. TCRdb took over this immuneACCESS table, retaining in-frame rearrangements with V and J assigned. Such tables are incomplete; in checked studies, under half of the missing clones stem from an unresolved V gene, and the remainder is unexplained. V, J and clone size reflect that table, while D and trimming were determined from the DNA. The table for this sample lists under 2.5 million clones; 92% of them were counted only once. Approximately 0.39% of the sample comes from the top ten.

Reading from cysteine to phenylalanine, the CDR3 counts 15 amino acids. The only DNA kept is the CDR3, 45 bases in frame from the first base. V is trimmed back by 5 bases and J by 2 bases, and the junction contains 9 bases that no gene match accounts for. CDR1 and CDR2 (KGHSH, LQKENI) derive from the germline V gene. The receptor was isolated from a young man in good health. Some clones in this sample may be carry-over from other donors' samples. The sequencing sample was made of naive CD4+ T cells from PBMCs. The cell subset or site label, as the study defines it: CD45RA+ positively selected. The chain links TRBV18 with TRBJ2-7; the junction holds 7 bases that match TRBD1. The CDR3 amino acid sequence is: CASSNARGIAYEQYF. The sequenced DNA is TGTGCCAGCTCAAACGCCAGGGGGATCGCCTACGAGCAGTACTTC.